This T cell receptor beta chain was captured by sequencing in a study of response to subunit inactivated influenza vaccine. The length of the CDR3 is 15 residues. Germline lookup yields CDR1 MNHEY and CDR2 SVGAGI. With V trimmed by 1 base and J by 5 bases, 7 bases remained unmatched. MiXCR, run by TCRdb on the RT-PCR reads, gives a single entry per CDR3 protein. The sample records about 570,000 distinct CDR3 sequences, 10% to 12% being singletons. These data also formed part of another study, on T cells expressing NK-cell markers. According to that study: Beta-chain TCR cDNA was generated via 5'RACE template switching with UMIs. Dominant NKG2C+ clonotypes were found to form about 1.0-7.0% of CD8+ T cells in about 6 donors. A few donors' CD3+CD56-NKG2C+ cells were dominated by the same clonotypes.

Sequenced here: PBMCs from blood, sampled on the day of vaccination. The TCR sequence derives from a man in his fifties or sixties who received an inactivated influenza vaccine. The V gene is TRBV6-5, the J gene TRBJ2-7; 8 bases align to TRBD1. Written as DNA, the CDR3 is TGTGCCAGCAGTTACTTACAGGGGGTTAAGGACGAGCAGTACTTC. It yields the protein CASSYLQGVKDEQYF.